A single sample gave rise to the 8 T cell receptor beta chains below, sequenced in a study of CD8 T cells in ankylosing spondylitis (dated by TCRdb to about 2017). The library relied on 5' RACE. Sequencer: Illumina HiSeq 2500. Using fastp at Q25 and MiXCR, TCRdb reprocessed the public reads and kept productive beta chains. One record per CDR3 amino acid sequence lists the most common genes and DNA. This sample is represented by 250,000 to 400,000 distinct CDR3 sequences; roughly 10% of them were singletons. The top ten clonotypes cover roughly 9.2% of the sample. The sample taken for sequencing was blood, either unsorted or a sorted T cell fraction (not recorded which). The source is a female donor with ankylosing spondylitis or in good health (not recorded which).

This chain uses TRBV28 with TRBJ2-1; maybe TRBD1 (6 bases). From germline, CDR1 is MDHEN and CDR2 SYDVKM. The CDR3 length is 15 residues. The germline V and J ends were trimmed by 6 bases and 3 bases, with 15 bases remaining between them. CDR3 sequence (DNA): TGTGCCAGCAGCCTGCAGGGGCTAATCTACAATGAGCAGTTCTTC. It is translated as CASSLQGLIYNEQFF.

This clonotype was counted at least ten times. The V and J genes are TRBV20-1 and TRBJ1-6, with no clear D. There are 13 residues in the CDR3. V lost 0 bases and J 12 bases, leaving 12 bases between the germline ends. CDR1 and CDR2 from the germline V gene are DFQATT and SNEGSKA (reference sequence). The CDR3: CSARDLRSGPLHF. CDR3 DNA: TGCAGTGCTAGAGATCTCCGCAGTGGACCCCTCCACTTT.

This clonotype was seen ten or more times. The genes are TRBV7-3 and TRBJ2-1; weak D call: TRBD1 (5 bases). The CDR3 totals 15 residues. V was clipped by 6 bases and J by 0 bases, with 12 bases between them. Germline CDR1 SGHTA, CDR2 FQGTGA. CDR3 in DNA: TGTGCCAGCAGTCAGACAGTAAGCTCCTACAATGAGCAGTTCTTC. It yields the protein CASSQTVSSYNEQFF.

V is TRBV7-2 and J is TRBJ1-2; tentatively, D is TRBD1 (6 bases). Germline-derived CDR1 and CDR2 are SGHTA and FQGNSA. CDR3 length: 15 amino acids. Trimming shortened V by 7 bases and J by 0 bases, and 15 bases separated the two germline ends. In DNA, the CDR3 is TGTGCCAGCACCCCTTTTACAGGGACTAACTATGGCTACACCTTC. Its translation: CASTPFTGTNYGYTF.

This clonotype was counted many times. The chain uses TRBV28 and TRBJ2-1; 11 bases match TRBD1. After removal of 3 bases from V and 9 bases from J, the junction contained 7 bases not matched to a gene. Germline values: CDR1 MDHEN, CDR2 SYDVKM. The CDR3 is made up of 15 amino acids. DNA for the CDR3: TGTGCCAGCAGTTTCCCAGGACAGGGGGCGTTTGAGCAGTTCTTC. This translates into CASSFPGQGAFEQFF.

A few counts support this clonotype. The chain uses TRBV7-9 and TRBJ1-5; 8 nucleotides align to TRBD1. This CDR3 has 14 residues. Germline loops: CDR1 SEHNR, CDR2 FQNEAQ (reference sequence). The junction had 4 bases not matched to a gene; V was cut back by 3 bases and J by 6 bases. Written as DNA, the CDR3 is TGTGCCAGCAGCTTGGACAGGGCGGGTCAGCCCCAGCATTTT. Its translation: CASSLDRAGQPQHF.

A word on this clonotype: Given a much more abundant clone one base away, this may be a read error. It is unclear where the CDR3 begins or ends on the DNA, so no DNA is shown, and the CDR3 is as TCRdb lists it. The chain recombines TRBV5-1 with TRBJ2-1; TRBD1, the table's D call, was not compared with the DNA. The CDR3 is 15 residues long, ends included. Germline-derived CDR1 and CDR2 are SGHRS and YFSETQ. The chain's CDR3 is CASSLVGTGNNEQSF.

This clonotype was picked up many times. The chain combines TRBV12-3 or TRBV12-4 with TRBJ2-2; D is perhaps TRBD1 or TRBD2 (5 bases each). This CDR3 comprises 14 residues. V was clipped by 6 bases and J by 3 bases, with 11 bases between them. The DNA for the CDR3 is TGTGCCAGCAGGAGGGACGGTGACACCGGGGAGCTGTTTTTT. It is translated as CASRRDGDTGELFF.